This T cell receptor (beta chain) was recovered during a study of cytomegalovirus exposure and HLA in healthy donors. Study in general: From HLA-typed donors, an early data release held around 80 million unique TCRs. Among the 300 to 500 genotyped donors, over 70% were placed in the Caucasian-associated ancestry cluster. Study-wide results and caveats: Presence/absence analysis assumed near-uniform sequencing depth across donors.

This clone was seen more than once but under ten times. Its target is unknown. Germline V gene data show CDR1 as LNHDA and CDR2 as SQIVND (reference sequence). Deletions cut 5 bases from V and 3 bases from J, with 10 bases between. The CDR3 length is 13 residues. 60 Vbeta and 13 Jbeta primers were used in PCR. Sequenced by immunoSEQ multiplex PCR; TCRdb stores in-frame clones only, minus some. The data show fewer than 200,000 clones, 80% to 90% seen once. The origin of this receptor is a woman aged 30 to 39 in good health and CMV-seropositive. Sequencing was performed on PBMCs. V gene TRBV19 combines with J gene TRBJ1-2; a possible D gene is TRBD1 (6 bases). The CDR3 sequence is CASSLDRYYGYTF. In DNA form, the CDR3 reads TGTGCCAGTAGTCTCGACAGGTACTATGGCTACACCTTC.